This is a list of T cell receptor beta chains from one sample in a study of T cell repertoires in cytomegalovirus infection. For these TCRs, the target antigens are not known. MiXCR, run by TCRdb on the reads, gives a single entry per CDR3 protein. The data hold some 940,000 distinct CDR3 sequences, with about 33% observed a single time. This specimen consisted of cultured CD8+ T cells from PBMCs, obtained from culture after CMV antigen stimulation. Receptor source: a human donor in good health (CMV status not recorded). Some clones in this sample may be carry-over from other donors' samples. The conserved cysteine and the conserved F or W are not part of the CDR3 here. D genes are given only for firm matches.

cdr3_aa: ASSWTETYGYT
v_call: TRBV6-8
j_call: TRBJ1-2
d_call: -

cdr3_aa: ASSFGIAGVAYQETQY
v_call: TRBV12-3/TRBV12-4
j_call: TRBJ2-5
d_call: TRBD2

cdr3_aa: ASSAPQQGGGYEQY
v_call: TRBV6-5
j_call: TRBJ2-7
d_call: -

cdr3_aa: SAIQGLSYNEQF
v_call: TRBV20-1
j_call: TRBJ2-1
d_call: -

cdr3_aa: ASSSSYGSDSPLH
v_call: TRBV12-3/TRBV12-4
j_call: TRBJ1-6
d_call: -

cdr3_aa: ASSLGVVGTGVNTEAF
v_call: TRBV7-6
j_call: TRBJ1-1
d_call: TRBD1

cdr3_aa: ASSLLAGAGDTQY
v_call: TRBV7-6
j_call: TRBJ2-3
d_call: TRBD2

cdr3_aa: ASRASGQMNTEAF
v_call: TRBV27
j_call: TRBJ1-1
d_call: -

cdr3_aa: ASKGTTYEQY
v_call: TRBV5-6
j_call: TRBJ2-7
d_call: -

cdr3_aa: ASSLNAQGAGNTIY
v_call: TRBV7-6
j_call: TRBJ1-3
d_call: TRBD1

cdr3_aa: ASSLRDQQY
v_call: TRBV12-3/TRBV12-4
j_call: TRBJ2-5
d_call: -

cdr3_aa: ASSFRFRRDSPLH
v_call: TRBV28
j_call: TRBJ1-6
d_call: -

cdr3_aa: ASSLQGIISYNEQF
v_call: TRBV12-3/TRBV12-4
j_call: TRBJ2-1
d_call: -

cdr3_aa: ASSLEGQGDETQY
v_call: TRBV7-9
j_call: TRBJ2-5
d_call: TRBD1

cdr3_aa: ASRTEFTRGNTEAF
v_call: TRBV6-2/TRBV6-3
j_call: TRBJ1-1
d_call: -

cdr3_aa: ASMGPTGELF
v_call: TRBV2
j_call: TRBJ2-2
d_call: -

cdr3_aa: ASSGSSDQETQY
v_call: TRBV25-1
j_call: TRBJ2-5
d_call: -

cdr3_aa: ASLPGWDTEAF
v_call: TRBV19
j_call: TRBJ1-1
d_call: -

cdr3_aa: ASSPGTGGRKGYT
v_call: TRBV5-6
j_call: TRBJ1-2
d_call: TRBD1

cdr3_aa: ASSHLLGTGNTEAF
v_call: TRBV4-1
j_call: TRBJ1-1
d_call: TRBD1

cdr3_aa: ASSFPGNYGYT
v_call: TRBV28
j_call: TRBJ1-2
d_call: -

cdr3_aa: ASSELPRAF
v_call: TRBV2
j_call: TRBJ1-1
d_call: -

cdr3_aa: ASSLSGQGNYGYT
v_call: TRBV18
j_call: TRBJ1-2
d_call: TRBD1

cdr3_aa: ATSRVDGTRNNEQF
v_call: TRBV15
j_call: TRBJ2-1
d_call: TRBD2

cdr3_aa: ASSSPGRDNEQF
v_call: TRBV7-9
j_call: TRBJ2-1
d_call: -

cdr3_aa: ASSLYSGGLNTQY
v_call: TRBV27
j_call: TRBJ2-3
d_call: TRBD2

cdr3_aa: ASSLFNEAF
v_call: TRBV14
j_call: TRBJ1-1
d_call: -

cdr3_aa: ASSQDAGNNEQF
v_call: TRBV4-1
j_call: TRBJ2-1
d_call: -

cdr3_aa: ASSTTGGIQPQH
v_call: TRBV19
j_call: TRBJ1-5
d_call: TRBD1

cdr3_aa: ASSYSSPLAGGPGGELF
v_call: TRBV6-2/TRBV6-3
j_call: TRBJ2-2
d_call: TRBD2

cdr3_aa: ASSQGLGTAF
v_call: TRBV27
j_call: TRBJ1-1
d_call: -

cdr3_aa: VSSWTQGQETQY
v_call: TRBV7-6
j_call: TRBJ2-5
d_call: -

cdr3_aa: ASSTTGGRDSPLH
v_call: TRBV12-3/TRBV12-4
j_call: TRBJ1-6
d_call: TRBD1

cdr3_aa: ASGLVGVGEQF
v_call: TRBV12-5
j_call: TRBJ2-1
d_call: -

cdr3_aa: ATSRSSILNTEAF
v_call: TRBV15
j_call: TRBJ1-1
d_call: -

cdr3_aa: ASSPRISAVSSGANVLT
v_call: TRBV3-1
j_call: TRBJ2-6
d_call: -

cdr3_aa: ASSLDEASGGWNEQF
v_call: TRBV12-3/TRBV12-4
j_call: TRBJ2-1
d_call: TRBD2

cdr3_aa: ATHRGISTEAF
v_call: TRBV27
j_call: TRBJ1-1
d_call: TRBD1

cdr3_aa: ASSYGGTDTQY
v_call: TRBV6-6
j_call: TRBJ2-3
d_call: -

cdr3_aa: ASSFLGSSYEQY
v_call: TRBV27
j_call: TRBJ2-7
d_call: -

cdr3_aa: ASGGDRGKPEAF
v_call: TRBV5-5
j_call: TRBJ1-1
d_call: TRBD1

cdr3_aa: ASSHDRDRIYNEQF
v_call: TRBV2
j_call: TRBJ2-1
d_call: TRBD1

cdr3_aa: ASSQWGPGNTIY
v_call: TRBV4-1
j_call: TRBJ1-3
d_call: -

cdr3_aa: ASRGRDSAYSGANVLT
v_call: TRBV2
j_call: TRBJ2-6
d_call: TRBD1

cdr3_aa: ASSPSGADGELF
v_call: TRBV7-6
j_call: TRBJ2-2
d_call: TRBD2

cdr3_aa: ASRDGQGVRTEAF
v_call: TRBV28
j_call: TRBJ1-1
d_call: TRBD1

cdr3_aa: ASSVFGYNEQF
v_call: TRBV7-2
j_call: TRBJ2-1
d_call: -

cdr3_aa: ASSLASGLHNEQF
v_call: TRBV7-6
j_call: TRBJ2-1
d_call: -

cdr3_aa: ASRLDGETQY
v_call: TRBV7-9
j_call: TRBJ2-5
d_call: -

cdr3_aa: ASSQTRGTYEQY
v_call: TRBV4-1
j_call: TRBJ2-7
d_call: -

cdr3_aa: ASSQEVPSGFYNEQF
v_call: TRBV4-3
j_call: TRBJ2-1
d_call: TRBD2

cdr3_aa: ASSLYTGSNQPQH
v_call: TRBV28
j_call: TRBJ1-5
d_call: -

cdr3_aa: ASSEPGQHHTGANVLT
v_call: TRBV2
j_call: TRBJ2-6
d_call: TRBD1

cdr3_aa: ASSKSWDRGWGAF
v_call: TRBV19
j_call: TRBJ1-1
d_call: TRBD1

cdr3_aa: ASSSRDRGETQY
v_call: TRBV27
j_call: TRBJ2-5
d_call: TRBD1

cdr3_aa: ASSPSSGLGLYQPQH
v_call: TRBV7-9
j_call: TRBJ1-5
d_call: -

cdr3_aa: ASKKGSADRTNTGELF
v_call: TRBV2
j_call: TRBJ2-2
d_call: TRBD1

cdr3_aa: ASSWTTGQDGYT
v_call: TRBV6-6
j_call: TRBJ1-2
d_call: -